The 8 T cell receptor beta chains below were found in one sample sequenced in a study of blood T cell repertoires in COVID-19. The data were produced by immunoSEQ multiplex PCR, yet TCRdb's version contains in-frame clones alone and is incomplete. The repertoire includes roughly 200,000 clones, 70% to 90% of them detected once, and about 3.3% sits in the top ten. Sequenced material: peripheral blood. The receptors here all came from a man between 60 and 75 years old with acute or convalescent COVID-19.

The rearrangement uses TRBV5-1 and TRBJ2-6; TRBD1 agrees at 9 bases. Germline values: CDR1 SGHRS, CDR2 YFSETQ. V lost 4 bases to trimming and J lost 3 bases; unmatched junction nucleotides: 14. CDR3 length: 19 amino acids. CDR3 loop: CASSRGPGQGEVGANVLTF. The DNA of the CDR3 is TGCGCCAGCAGCCGAGGACCGGGACAGGGTGAAGTTGGGGCCAACGTCCTGACTTTC.

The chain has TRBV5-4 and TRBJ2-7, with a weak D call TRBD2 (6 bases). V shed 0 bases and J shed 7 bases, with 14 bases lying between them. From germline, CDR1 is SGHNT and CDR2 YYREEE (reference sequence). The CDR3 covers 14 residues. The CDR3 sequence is CASSLVIGGKEQYF. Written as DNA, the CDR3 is TGTGCCAGCAGCTTGGTTATCGGCGGGAAGGAGCAGTACTTC.

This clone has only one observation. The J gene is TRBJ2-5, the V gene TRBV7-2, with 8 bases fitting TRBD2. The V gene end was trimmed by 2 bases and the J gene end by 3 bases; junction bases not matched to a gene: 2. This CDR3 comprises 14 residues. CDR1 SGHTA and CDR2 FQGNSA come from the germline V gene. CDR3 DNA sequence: TGTGCCAGCAGCTTAAGCGGGAGTAAAGAGACCCAGTACTTC. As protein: CASSLSGSKETQYF.

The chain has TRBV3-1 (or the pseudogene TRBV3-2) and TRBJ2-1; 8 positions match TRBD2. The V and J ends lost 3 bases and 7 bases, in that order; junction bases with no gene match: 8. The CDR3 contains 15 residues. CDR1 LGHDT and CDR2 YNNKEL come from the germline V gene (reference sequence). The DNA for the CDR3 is TGTGCCAGCAGCCAGTCTGGGACTAGTCAAAATGAGCAGTTCTTC. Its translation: CASSQSGTSQNEQFF.

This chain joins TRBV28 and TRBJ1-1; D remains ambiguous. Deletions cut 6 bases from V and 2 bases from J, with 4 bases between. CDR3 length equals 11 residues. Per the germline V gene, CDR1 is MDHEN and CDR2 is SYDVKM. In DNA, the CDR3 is TGTGCCAGCAGGGCCAACACTGAAGCTTTCTTT. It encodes CASRANTEAFF.

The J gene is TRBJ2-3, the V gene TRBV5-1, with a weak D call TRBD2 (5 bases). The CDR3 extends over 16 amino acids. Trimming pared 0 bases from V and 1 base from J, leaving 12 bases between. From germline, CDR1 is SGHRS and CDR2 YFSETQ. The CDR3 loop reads CASSLAGGLGTDTQYF. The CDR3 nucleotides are TGCGCCAGCAGCTTGGCAGGAGGCCTGGGCACAGATACGCAGTATTTT.

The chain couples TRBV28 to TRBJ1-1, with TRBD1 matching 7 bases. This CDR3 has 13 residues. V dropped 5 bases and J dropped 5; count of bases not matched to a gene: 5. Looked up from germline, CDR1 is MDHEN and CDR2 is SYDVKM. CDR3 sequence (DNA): TGTGCCAGCAGTGTCTCCAGGGGGACTGAAGCTTTCTTT. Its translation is CASSVSRGTEAFF. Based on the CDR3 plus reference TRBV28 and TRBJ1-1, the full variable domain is DVKVTQSSRYLVKRTGEKVFLECVQDMDHENMFWYRQDPGLGLRLIYFSYDVKMKEKGDIPEGYSVSREKKERFSLILESASTNQTSMYLCASSVSRGTEAFFGQGTRLTVV.

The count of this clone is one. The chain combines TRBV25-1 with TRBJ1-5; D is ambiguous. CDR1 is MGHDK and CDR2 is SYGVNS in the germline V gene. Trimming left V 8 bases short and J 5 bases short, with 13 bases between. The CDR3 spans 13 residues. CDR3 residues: CASSPPGYQPQHF. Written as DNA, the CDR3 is TGTGCCAGCTCACCCCCGGGGTATCAGCCCCAGCATTTT.